The present entry profiles one T cell receptor beta chain with its context. In the authors' methods: Scientists estimated how many nucleated cells there were by amplifying reference gene primers. TCRdb's copy holds only in-frame clones and misses some; the assay was immunoSEQ multiplex PCR. The V and J calls and clone size come from that table; D and trimming were worked out from the DNA. The sample shows under 250,000 clones, around nine tenths of them seen only once. The sample is drawn from a study of blood T cell repertoires in COVID-19. As for the study in general: Spain, Italy and the United States supplied samples that represented acute and convalescent COVID-19. The cDNA or gDNA used as material had been derived from T cells, B-cell-depleted T cells, or PBMCs.

The CDR3 extends over 15 amino acids. V dropped 5 bases and J dropped 1; count of bases not matched to a gene: 5. The germline gives CDR1 LNHDA, CDR2 SQIVND (reference sequence). The Seattle site enrolled patients during active infection and followed them longitudinally. The receptor's source is a man in his fifties or sixties with COVID-19, enrolled during active disease. Source material: peripheral blood. The V and J genes are TRBV19 and TRBJ1-2; TRBD1 matches 9 bases. The CDR3 protein is CASSAGTGINYGYTF. CDR3 in DNA: TGTGCCAGTAGTGCCGGGACAGGGATTAACTATGGCTACACCTTC.